This T cell receptor beta chain was identified in a study of CD8 T cells in Susac syndrome (dated by TCRdb to about 2019). Concerning the study at large: Of the Susac syndrome patients who were sequenced, five or six had clinically active disease and roughly eight were in clinical remission. At the time of blood withdrawal, Susac syndrome patients were either therapy-naive, taking corticosteroids (with some also receiving IVIg), or on IVIg alone. The study used repertoire sequencing to test whether antigen drove CD8+ T cell activation and differentiation in Susac syndrome.

Peripheral blood CD8+ and CD4+ T cells from healthy donors, Susac syndrome patients and multiple sclerosis patients were profiled using high-throughput TCR beta sequencing. The Susac syndrome patients fulfilled recently defined diagnostic criteria for either definite or probable disease. Bulk CD8+ and CD4+ T cells were purified by magnetic negative isolation, whereas CD8+ TEMRA cells were enriched by FACS. Blood was collected in EDTA tubes and processed within 24 hours, with PBMCs isolated through density gradient centrifugation. PBMCs intended for TCR sequencing were frozen in liquid nitrogen and were later thawed in a 37 degrees C water bath. Purity of sorted or isolated CD4+, CD8+ and CD8+ TEMRA cells was at least 90%. With regard to this clonotype: Its binding antigen is unknown. No quality values exist for individual bases; no much larger clone is one base distant.

V is pared back by 0 bases and J by 0 bases, with 7 bases lying between the germline termini. The CDR3 has 15 amino acids, counting the end cysteine and phenylalanine. Only the CDR3 region is kept as DNA, spanning 45 bases read in frame from base 1. Reading the germline V gene gives CDR1 SGHRS and CDR2 YFSETQ. RNA was extracted with the RNeasy kit and roughly 0.45 to 1 ug was reverse transcribed using random hexamers. The immunoSEQ multiplex PCR assay, which covers 54 Vbeta and 13 Jbeta segments, was used to amplify TCR beta CDR3 regions. PCR amplification bias was corrected by using a synthetic template baseline for primer optimization and computational correction. The authors' analysis ran thus. Reads were annotated to V, D and J genes per IMGT and analyzed with immunoSEQ Analyzer, keeping only productive sequences. Clonality was computed as one minus Shannon entropy normalized by log2 of the number of productive unique sequences. For each patient and control, public and private clones were evaluated within the 100 most prevalent clones. Susac-specific clones were defined as absent from healthy and MS cohorts, over a thousand published viral clones and other ImmuneACCESS disease sequences. TCRdb handled the public reads itself, with Q25 trimming in fastp and clone calling in MiXCR, and kept productive beta chains. Duplicate CDR3 protein sequences are folded into a single record with the most common DNA and genes. TCRdb's processing, not the authors' own work, is the source of the V and J calls. The sample has roughly 190,000 distinct CDR3 sequences on record, under 97% of them singletons. The ten largest clones capture 0.098% of the sample.

General conclusions and limits of the study: In the CD4+ T cell repertoire of Susac syndrome patients, clonal expansion was not detected. The number of individuals in the TCR sequencing and HLA analysis was acknowledged as relatively small.

Sequencing was carried out using CD4+ T cells from PBMCs. The chain is made from TRBV5-1 and TRBJ2-4; no confident D gene assignment can be made. The sequence came from a human donor with Susac syndrome. CDR3 region: CASSLESEAKNIQYF. In nucleotide form, the sequence is TGCGCCAGCAGCTTGGAGAGTGAAGCCAAAAACATTCAGTACTTC.